This T cell receptor beta chain was sequenced during a study of blood T cells in healthy people across ages. Findings of the study overall: Both higher diversity and more naive CD4+ cells marked long-lived donors when set against aged donors.

The second PCR ran about 6 to 12 cycles with a sample-barcoded 5' primer and J-beta primers. TCRdb itself ran the 5' RACE reads through MiXCR, one entry per CDR3 protein. This table has around 1,800,000 distinct CDR3 sequences, about two fifths appearing once. With 0 bases removed from V and 4 bases from J, the gap between germline ends came to 10 bases. The germline CDR1 and CDR2 sequences are DFQATT and SNEGSKA (reference sequence). This CDR3 has 14 amino acids. This clonotype was picked up a small number of times. As yet, its antigen is unknown. The sequence came from a human donor in good health. Sequenced input: blood. The chain couples TRBV20-1 to TRBJ2-1; the D gene is possibly TRBD1 (5 bases). Here the CDR3 reads CSARDVGEYNEQFF. The CDR3 DNA reads TGCAGTGCTAGAGATGTAGGGGAATACAATGAGCAGTTCTTC.